The next 19 T cell receptor beta chains were all read from a single sample in a study of shared clonotypes between healthy human individuals. Here immunoSEQ multiplex PCR was the method, and the copy in TCRdb shows in-frame clones only, minus some. The table lists 650,000 to 800,000 clones, 72% of them singletons. Material for sequencing was memory CD4+ T cells sorted from blood. The subset: CD45RA-negative fraction. The receptors originated from a woman in her twenties or thirties in good health.

The genes are TRBV7-3 and TRBJ2-1; 11 positions match TRBD2. The CDR3 is 16 amino acids. V gave up 5 bases and J gave up 7 bases; unmatched junction bases: 10. Looked up from germline, CDR1 is SGHTA and CDR2 is FQGTGA. The CDR3 reads CASSVTSGSGANEQFF. The CDR3 DNA sequence: TGTGCCAGCAGCGTTACTAGCGGGAGTGGTGCGAATGAGCAGTTCTTC.

A single count supports this clone. V is TRBV12-1 and J is TRBJ1-3. TRBV12-1 is a documented pseudogene. The CDR3 covers 15 residues. The CDR3 DNA follows: TGTGCCAGCAGCCCTGGGTTCAACTCTGGAAACACCATATATTTT. This sequence encodes CASSPGFNSGNTIYF.

The J gene is TRBJ2-6, the V gene TRBV9; 7 bases are shared with TRBD1. From germline, CDR1 is SGDLS and CDR2 YYNGEE. The trim removed 3 bases at V and 3 bases at J, leaving 6 bases unmatched. CDR3 length: 16 amino acids. The CDR3 is CASSGRQGYGANVLTF. CDR3 nucleotide sequence: TGTGCCAGCAGCGGAAGACAGGGTTATGGGGCCAACGTCCTGACTTTC.

The chain has TRBV30 and TRBJ2-7; no definite D call. Germline assignment: CDR1 GTSNPN and CDR2 SVGIG (reference sequence). The CDR3 spans 15 residues. The V end was cut by 0 bases, the J end by 2 bases, with 14 bases between. This chain's CDR3 is CAWSVGGPEAYEQYF. CDR3 bases: TGTGCCTGGAGTGTGGGCGGCCCAGAGGCCTACGAGCAGTACTTC.

J is TRBJ1-2 and V is TRBV7-2, with D tentatively TRBD1 (5 bases). The germline V and J ends were trimmed by 6 bases and 6 bases, with 17 bases remaining between them. Germline V gene lookup returns CDR1 SGHTA and CDR2 FQGNSA. The CDR3 contains 14 residues. CDR3 sequence reads: CASRTVGDPNGYTF. The CDR3 coding sequence is TGTGCCAGCAGAACGGTAGGGGACCCCAATGGCTACACCTTC.

The chain recombines TRBV6-5 with TRBJ1-1, with D maybe TRBD1 (6 bases). The CDR3 extends over 14 amino acids. The germline CDR1 and CDR2 sequences are MNHEY and SVGAGI. V was cut by 0 bases and J by 5 bases, with 10 bases left in between. The CDR3 nucleotides read TGTGCCAGCAGTTACTCATGGGGGCCGACTGAAGCTTTCTTT. Translating gives CASSYSWGPTEAFF.

CDR3 nucleotides: TGTGCCAGCAGTTATAACCAGCGGGAGCAGTACTTC. Amino acid sequence: CASSYNQREQYF. The rearrangement joins TRBV6-5 to TRBJ2-7; D perhaps matches TRBD2 (5 bases). Trimming took off 3 bases at V and 7 bases at J, with 10 bases between the two ends. This CDR3 has 12 amino acids. The germline V gene has CDR1 MNHEY and CDR2 SVGAGI.

This clone was found a few times. V usage is TRBV5-1 and J usage is TRBJ1-2; D is unclear. The germline CDR1 and CDR2 sequences are SGHRS and YFSETQ. V gave up 0 bases and J gave up 6 bases, with 9 bases separating them. This CDR3 comprises 13 residues. The CDR3 spells CASSLEGKDGYTF. The CDR3 bases are TGCGCCAGCAGCTTGGAAGGGAAGGATGGCTACACCTTC.

The chain uses TRBV7-9 and TRBJ2-2; 8 positions agree with TRBD1. Germline loops: CDR1 SEHNR, CDR2 FQNEAQ (reference sequence). There are 14 residues in the CDR3. V gave up 10 bases and J gave up 5 bases; unmatched junction bases: 9. As DNA, the CDR3 is TGTGCCATCCCGTCAACAGGGGGGACCGGGGAGCTGTTTTTT. Translation: CAIPSTGGTGELFF.

This clone was picked up a small number of times. The J gene is TRBJ2-5, the V gene TRBV30, with D possibly being TRBD2 (5 bases). Germline CDR1 and CDR2: GTSNPN and SVGIG (reference sequence). V shed 2 bases and J shed 1 base, with 8 bases lying between them. The CDR3 totals 13 residues. CDR3 sequence reads: CAWSTGSQETQYF. For the CDR3, the DNA is TGTGCCTGGAGTACGGGGTCCCAAGAGACCCAGTACTTC. The variable domain in full, with the rest retrieved from reference TRBV30 and TRBJ2-5, is SQTIHQWPATLVQPVGSPLSLECTVEGTSNPNLYWYRQAAGRGLQLLFYSVGIGQISSEVPQNLSASRPQDRQFILSSKKLLLSDSGFYLCAWSTGSQETQYFGPGTRLLVL.

The V and J genes are TRBV9 and TRBJ1-4; 7 bases align to TRBD1. The ends lost 3 bases at V and 4 bases at J; junction bases unmatched: 6. This CDR3 has 15 residues. Germline V CDR1 and CDR2: SGDLS, YYNGEE. CDR3 region: CASSATGTFNEKLFF. The CDR3 coding sequence is TGTGCCAGCAGCGCGACAGGGACCTTTAATGAAAAACTGTTTTTT.

The chain recombines TRBV7-9 with TRBJ1-5; D is perhaps TRBD1 (5 bases). Germline V gives CDR1 SEHNR, CDR2 FQNEAQ (reference sequence). The CDR3 covers 16 residues. V gave up 2 bases and J gave up 1 base, with 12 bases separating them. This chain's CDR3 is CASSLSSGLSNQPQHF. The CDR3 DNA follows: TGTGCCAGCAGCTTATCTTCAGGGTTAAGCAATCAGCCCCAGCATTTT.

This chain uses TRBV6-1 with TRBJ1-1; 10 positions agree with TRBD1. Germline V gene lookup returns CDR1 MNHNS and CDR2 SASEGT. V trimming: 7 bases; J trimming: 0 bases; junction bases outside the gene matches: 5. CDR3 length equals 15 residues. The CDR3 reads CASIWDRGMNTEAFF. CDR3 in DNA: TGTGCCAGCATCTGGGACAGGGGAATGAACACTGAAGCTTTCTTT.

This chain connects TRBV21-1 to TRBJ2-7; the table's TRBD2 call for D was not verified on the DNA. TRBV21-1 is a listed pseudogene. CDR3 length equals 18 residues. The CDR3 protein is CASSKDCGRTSGPGEQYF. The DNA of the CDR3 is TGTGCCAGCAGCAAAGATTGTGGAAGGACTAGCGGGCCCGGGGAGCAGTACTTC.

The CDR3 DNA is TGCGCCAGCACGGAGTGGGGGAGAGGGAACAATGAGCAGTTCTTC. Translating it yields CASTEWGRGNNEQFF. The V and J genes are TRBV10-2 and TRBJ2-1, with D perhaps matching TRBD1 or TRBD2 (5 bases each). Trimming removed 7 bases at V and 5 bases at J, with 18 bases between. Germline CDR1 WSHSY, CDR2 SAAADI. The CDR3 is made up of 15 amino acids.

The chain couples TRBV28 to TRBJ2-2, with TRBD2 matching 8 bases. This CDR3 is 15 amino acids long. Trimming took 4 bases from V and 5 from J; bases not matched to a gene: 6. The germline V gene has CDR1 MDHEN and CDR2 SYDVKM. CDR3 protein: CASSSGRVRTGELFF. CDR3 in DNA: TGTGCCAGCAGTTCCGGGAGGGTACGGACCGGGGAGCTGTTTTTT.

A few counts support this clone. The chain employs TRBV5-4 and TRBJ1-1, with D unresolved. The CDR3 covers 14 residues. The V end lost 0 bases, the J end lost 8 bases, and 14 bases lay between the germline ends. Germline V gives CDR1 SGHNT, CDR2 YYREEE (reference sequence). The CDR3 protein is CASSLEDNNMEAFF. The CDR3, as DNA: TGTGCCAGCAGCTTGGAAGATAATAATATGGAAGCTTTCTTT.

The rearrangement joins TRBV7-8 to TRBJ2-3; 7 bases line up with TRBD1. The CDR3 length is 15 residues. The trim removed 5 bases at V and 5 bases at J, leaving 10 bases unmatched. Looked up from germline, CDR1 is SGHVS and CDR2 is FQNEAQ. CDR3 nucleotides: TGTGCCAGCAGCCTCAAGACAGGGTTCCGAGATACGCAGTATTTT. Protein sequence: CASSLKTGFRDTQYF.

V gene TRBV5-4 combines with J gene TRBJ2-1, with 9 bases matching TRBD2. This CDR3 is 15 amino acids long. Germline V CDR1 and CDR2: SGHNT, YYREEE (reference sequence). V lost 6 bases, J lost 6 bases, and 10 bases stayed unmatched. The CDR3 sequence: CASNPGSSGINEQFF. The CDR3 nucleotides read TGTGCCAGCAACCCTGGGTCTAGCGGGATCAATGAGCAGTTCTTC.